This entry lists 13 T cell receptor beta chains sequenced from one sample in a study of shared clonotypes between healthy human individuals. Generated by immunoSEQ multiplex PCR, the TCRdb table keeps only in-frame clones and is missing some. Of about 560,000 clones in the sample, around 77% were seen once. Sequenced: PBMCs. These receptors all come from a woman in her 40s in good health. Some clones in this sample may be carry-over from other donors' samples.

This clone was picked up a small number of times. CDR3 in amino acids: CASSTRTEKAFF. The CDR3 DNA sequence: TGTGCCAGCAGTACCCGGACAGAGAAAGCTTTCTTT. This chain joins TRBV6-1 and TRBJ1-1; D may be TRBD1 (6 bases). The V end lost 5 bases, the J end lost 9 bases, and 13 bases lay between the germline ends. The germline CDR1 and CDR2 sequences are MNHNS and SASEGT. The CDR3 is 12 residues long.

A single count supports this clone. The rearrangement links TRBV27 to TRBJ2-3, with TRBD2 matching 11 bases. The J segment lost 6 bases and the V segment lost 6 bases, leaving 8 bases of the junction unmatched. Germline assignment: CDR1 MNHEY and CDR2 SMNVEV (reference sequence). The CDR3 contains 15 residues. CDR3 residues: CASRPGLAGPDTQYF. Here the CDR3 DNA reads TGTGCCAGCAGGCCCGGACTAGCGGGCCCCGATACGCAGTATTTT.

This clone showed up just a few times. This sequence joins TRBV2 and TRBJ1-5, with 11 bases lining up with TRBD1. The V gene's germline CDR1 is SNHLY and CDR2 FYNNEI. This CDR3 region has 14 residues. V gave up 11 bases and J gave up 6 bases; unmatched junction bases: 9. CDR3 protein: CASSGQGEGQPQHF. The CDR3 nucleotides read TGTGCCTCATCGGGACAGGGGGAAGGTCAGCCCCAGCATTTT.

This sequence joins TRBV5-1 and TRBJ1-1; 8 nucleotides match TRBD1. The V gene end was trimmed by 1 base and the J gene end by 0 bases; junction bases not matched to a gene: 2. Germline V gene data show CDR1 as SGHRS and CDR2 as YFSETQ. CDR3 length: 15 residues. Here the CDR3 DNA reads TGCGCCAGCAGCTTGCAGACAGGGGTGAACACTGAAGCTTTCTTT. Its translation is CASSLQTGVNTEAFF. The entire variable domain, with the rest obtained from reference TRBV5-1 and TRBJ1-1, is as follows: KAGVTQTPRYLIKTRGQQVTLSCSPISGHRSVSWYQQTPGQGLQFLFEYFSETQRNKGNFPGRFSGRQFSNSRSEMNVSTLELGDSALYLCASSLQTGVNTEAFFGQGTRLTVV.

The chain joins TRBV11-2 to TRBJ2-7; 9 bases align to TRBD1. Trimming removed 0 bases from V and 3 bases from J; junction bases left unmatched: 12. The CDR3 spans 18 residues. Germline CDR1 SGHAT, CDR2 FQNNGV. CDR3 sequence: CASSLDLSLGTGFYEQYF. Written as DNA, the CDR3 is TGTGCCAGCAGCTTAGATCTAAGCCTCGGGACAGGGTTCTACGAGCAGTACTTC.

This chain connects TRBV28 to TRBJ2-3; D is perhaps TRBD2 (6 bases). CDR1 is MDHEN, CDR2 SYDVKM, per germline. The CDR3 sequence is 14 residues long. Trimming took 8 bases from V and 4 from J, leaving 16 bases between them. The CDR3 is CASGRGALSDTQYF. CDR3 nucleotides: TGTGCCAGCGGGCGCGGGGCTCTTTCAGATACGCAGTATTTT. Complete variable domain (other parts from reference TRBV28 and TRBJ2-3): DVKVTQSSRYLVKRTGEKVFLECVQDMDHENMFWYRQDPGLGLRLIYFSYDVKMKEKGDIPEGYSVSREKKERFSLILESASTNQTSMYLCASGRGALSDTQYFGPGTRLTVL.

The CDR3 DNA follows: TGTGCCAGCAGCCTGCCCGGGACAGACCCCATGAACACTGAAGCTTTCTTT. It yields the protein CASSLPGTDPMNTEAFF. This chain uses TRBV14 with TRBJ1-1, with 7 bases identical to TRBD1. The length of the CDR3 is 17 residues. J gave up 0 bases and V 4 bases, and 11 bases lay outside the gene matches. Germline-derived CDR1 and CDR2 are SGHDN and FVKESK.

V and J are TRBV28 and TRBJ2-3; 11 bases are a match to TRBD2. Per germline, CDR1 MDHEN and CDR2 SYDVKM. The CDR3 spans 19 residues. After removal of 10 bases from V and 0 bases from J, the junction contained 18 bases not matched to a gene. The CDR3 nucleotides are TGTGCCACCTTCCCACCGGGACTAGCGGCCGCAACTAGCACAGATACGCAGTATTTT. It is translated as CATFPPGLAAATSTDTQYF. The entire variable domain, with the rest obtained from reference TRBV28 and TRBJ2-3, is as follows: DVKVTQSSRYLVKRTGEKVFLECVQDMDHENMFWYRQDPGLGLRLIYFSYDVKMKEKGDIPEGYSVSREKKERFSLILESASTNQTSMYLCATFPPGLAAATSTDTQYFGPGTRLTVL.

This clone has only one observation. One end of the junction fails to match germline, which may point to a read error. Different DNA sequences within this sample yield the same CDR3. The chain is built from TRBV5-1 and TRBJ1-1, with 8 positions matching TRBD1. This CDR3 is 13 amino acids long. Germline V gene data show CDR1 as SGHRS and CDR2 as YFSETQ. The CDR3 is CASSLDRATEAFF. CDR3 coding DNA: TGCGCCAGCAGTTTGGACAGGGCCACTGAAGCTTTCTTT.

The CDR3: CASSSYRGRNEQFF. DNA for the CDR3: TGTGCCAGCAGTTCCTACAGGGGCAGGAATGAGCAGTTCTTC. The genes are TRBV28 and TRBJ2-7, with 7 bases matching TRBD1. The J call is doubtful: the DNA matches TRBJ2-1 better. The CDR3 runs to 14 residues. In germline, CDR1 is MDHEN, CDR2 SYDVKM.

The J gene is TRBJ1-1, the V gene TRBV5-5; the D gene is possibly TRBD1 (6 bases). Trimming took 1 base from V and 1 from J, leaving 8 bases between them. Germline-derived CDR1 and CDR2 are SGHKS and YYEKEE (reference sequence). The length of the CDR3 is 14 residues. The CDR3 sequence is CASSLSGENTEAFF. The CDR3 nucleotides are TGTGCCAGCAGCTTGTCAGGGGAGAACACTGAAGCTTTCTTT.

This clone was picked up a small number of times. The V gene is TRBV9, the J gene TRBJ2-7, with D tentatively TRBD1 or TRBD2 (5 bases each). This CDR3 comprises 15 residues. Germline V gene sequence: CDR1 SGDLS, CDR2 YYNGEE. Deletions cut 0 bases from V and 5 bases from J, with 15 bases between. The chain's CDR3 is CASSVGPRGDDEQYF. Written as DNA, the CDR3 is TGTGCCAGCAGCGTAGGTCCCCGAGGGGATGACGAGCAGTACTTC. Combining the CDR3 with reference TRBV9 and TRBJ2-7 gives the whole variable domain DSGVTQTPKHLITATGQRVTLRCSPRSGDLSVYWYQQSLDQGLQFLIQYYNGEERAKGNILERFSAQQFPDLHSELNLSSLELGDSALYFCASSVGPRGDDEQYFGPGTRLTVT.

Points on this clone: A far bigger clonotype differs at one base, so this is likely a read error. The V gene is TRBV30, the J gene TRBJ1-5, with D possibly being TRBD1 (6 bases). Trimming removed 6 bases at V and 11 bases at J, with 20 bases between. This CDR3 is 13 amino acids long. Germline V gene lookup returns CDR1 GTSNPN and CDR2 SVGIG (reference sequence). The CDR3 nucleotides are TGTGCCTGCGAGGACAGCGGGCCGGGAGCCCAGCATTTT. As protein: CACEDSGPGAQHF. Supplemented by reference TRBV30 and TRBJ1-5, the full variable domain reads SQTIHQWPATLVQPVGSPLSLECTVEGTSNPNLYWYRQAAGRGLQLLFYSVGIGQISSEVPQNLSASRPQDRQFILSSKKLLLSDSGFYLCACEDSGPGAQHFGDGTRLSIL.